This passage covers 14 T cell receptor beta chains from one sample sequenced in a study of low-dose radiotherapy and immunotherapy resistance in tumors. The time point: after trial treatment. As for treatment: LDRT plus nivolumab, ipilimumab, low-dose cyclophosphamide and aspirin (RACIN trial). Both TCRalpha and TCRbeta chains were reverse transcribed with V-gene-specific primers. Amplification of TCRs used a constant-region primer and V-primer adapter for 20 PCR cycles. Via MiXCR, TCRdb re-called the reads, giving one row per CDR3 protein. The sample lists fewer than 50,000 distinct CDR3 sequences; about 25% were seen once. Sample: PBMCs, taken after low-dose radiotherapy plus immunotherapy. The receptors were sampled from a male donor with prostate cancer.

Points on this clonotype: One end of the junction does not line up with germline, which may come from a read error. The genes are TRBV12-3 or TRBV12-4 and TRBJ2-7; no clear D gene. The CDR3 has 17 residues. The DNA of the CDR3 is TGTGCCAGGAGTTTTTTTTCAAGGTGGGCTAGCTCCTACGAGCAGTACTTC. The encoded protein is CARSFFSRWASSYEQYF.

This clonotype was detected many times. V is TRBV5-4 and J is TRBJ2-1; D gene uncertain. The V and J ends lost 7 bases and 0 bases respectively, with 8 bases between them. This CDR3 is built from 13 residues. CDR1 is SGHNT, CDR2 YYREEE, per germline (reference sequence). CDR3 DNA: TGTGCCAGCCGGCCTAGCTCCTACAATGAGCAGTTCTTC. This encodes CASRPSSYNEQFF.

The chain recombines TRBV7-9 with TRBJ1-2; D gene uncertain. V dropped 2 bases and J dropped 6 bases, with 7 bases sitting between them. The CDR3 is made up of 12 amino acids. In germline, CDR1 is SEHNR, CDR2 FQNEAQ (reference sequence). CDR3 amino acids: CASSLLRDGYTF. The CDR3 DNA reads as TGTGCCAGCAGCTTATTGAGGGATGGCTACACCTTC. Based on the CDR3 plus reference TRBV7-9 and TRBJ1-2, the full variable domain is DTGVSQNPRHKITKRGQNVTFRCDPISEHNRLYWYRQTLGQGPEFLTYFQNEAQLEKSRLLSDRFSAERPKGSFSTLEIQRTEQGDSAMYLCASSLLRDGYTFGSGTRLTVV.

This clonotype was counted ten times or more. The chain has TRBV5-1 and TRBJ2-7, with TRBD2 matching over 12 bases. Germline V gene data show CDR1 as SGHRS and CDR2 as YFSETQ. The V gene end was trimmed by 0 bases and the J gene end by 2 bases; junction bases not matched to a gene: 0. The CDR3 extends over 15 amino acids. CDR3 DNA sequence: TGCGCCAGCAGCTTGGGGACTAGCGGGGCCTACGAGCAGTACTTC. Encoded protein: CASSLGTSGAYEQYF.

This clonotype occurred many times. The CDR3 reads CASSSDRASYGYTF. The DNA of the CDR3 is TGTGCCAGCAGTTCGGACAGGGCGTCCTATGGCTACACCTTC. The chain is built from TRBV6-2 or TRBV6-3 and TRBJ1-2, with 8 positions matching TRBD1. Trimming at V came to 4 bases and at J to 4 bases, leaving 5 bases not matched to a gene. The CDR3 totals 14 residues. Per the germline V gene, CDR1 is MNHEY and CDR2 is SVGEGT.

A note on this clonotype: Since a far larger clone is one base different, this is likely a read error. The chain couples TRBV10-3 to TRBJ2-7; 10 positions agree with TRBD2. V dropped 9 bases and J dropped 7; count of bases not matched to a gene: 9. The CDR3 has 13 residues. In germline, CDR1 is ENHRY, CDR2 SYGVKD. Here the CDR3 DNA reads TGTGCCATGCTAGCGGGAGAAGGCAATGAGCAGTACTTC. This gives the protein CAMLAGEGNEQYF.

With respect to this clonotype: A read error is the likely source, as a far larger clone sits one nucleotide away. This rearrangement joins TRBV5-4 to TRBJ2-7, with 10 bases fitting TRBD2. With V trimmed by 0 bases and J by 7 bases, 13 bases remained unmatched. CDR1 SGHNT and CDR2 YYREEE come from the germline V gene (reference sequence). This CDR3 spans 17 amino acids. CDR3 residues: CASSLGPLAGEGNEQYF. DNA for the CDR3: TGTGCCAGCAGCTTGGGCCCTCTAGCGGGAGAGGGTAATGAGCAGTACTTC.

Many counts were recorded for this clonotype. The chain joins TRBV27 to TRBJ1-5, with D unresolved. The CDR3 contains 16 residues. In germline, CDR1 is MNHEY, CDR2 SMNVEV (reference sequence). Between the trimmed V and J ends, which lost 1 base and 2 bases, there was a span of 12 bases. The CDR3: CASSLYRGHGNQPQHF. As DNA, the CDR3 is TGTGCCAGCAGTTTATACCGGGGTCATGGCAATCAGCCCCAGCATTTT.

About this clonotype: A far larger clone differs by one base, so this is likely a read error. The chain carries TRBV6-2 or TRBV6-3 and TRBJ2-7; 13 bases are a match to TRBD2. CDR1 and CDR2 from the germline V gene are MNHEY and SVGEGT. The CDR3 length is 17 residues. Trimming cost V 5 bases and J 7 bases; bases outside gene matches: 14. CDR3 region: CASSRPGLAGTYNEQYF. CDR3 nucleotide sequence: TGTGCCAGCAGTAGACCGGGACTAGCGGGGACCTACAATGAGCAGTACTTC.

Details on this clonotype: With only one base between it and a far larger clone, this is likely a read error. The chain has TRBV7-9 and TRBJ2-1; 7 positions agree with TRBD1. The germline CDR1 and CDR2 sequences are SEHNR and FQNEAQ (reference sequence). Losses at the gene ends were 5 bases for V and 10 bases for J; bases not matched to a gene: 14. CDR3 length equals 15 residues. The CDR3 is CASSRAPGQTYEQFF. The CDR3 coding sequence is TGTGCCAGCAGCAGGGCTCCGGGACAGACCTACGAGCAGTTCTTC.

At least ten counts were recorded for this clonotype. The gene calls are TRBV18 and TRBJ1-1; a possible D gene is TRBD1 (5 bases). The CDR3 runs 13 residues. V lost 5 bases to trimming and J lost 3 bases, with 10 bases between them. Germline loops: CDR1 KGHSH, CDR2 LQKENI. This CDR3 is CASSAGRDTEAFF. The CDR3 coding sequence is TGTGCCAGCTCAGCGGGACGCGACACTGAAGCTTTCTTT.

This clonotype appeared many times. The chain joins TRBV16 to TRBJ2-1; D gene unclear. V lost 4 bases and J 3 bases, leaving 13 bases between the germline ends. CDR1 is KGHSY and CDR2 is FQNENV in the germline V gene. The CDR3 totals 15 residues. The CDR3 DNA is TGTGCCAGCAGCCGTAGCTCCGAGAACTACAATGAGCAGTTCTTC. Translation: CASSRSSENYNEQFF.

This clonotype was detected ten times or more. The chain employs TRBV5-6 and TRBJ2-4; D remains unclear. V lost 3 bases and J 7 bases, leaving 11 bases between the germline ends. The germline V gene has CDR1 SGHDT and CDR2 YYEEEE. This CDR3 comprises 13 residues. The CDR3 coding sequence is TGTGCCAGCAGCTACTTGGGCCAGAACATTCAGTACTTC. The encoded protein is CASSYLGQNIQYF.

This clonotype was detected many times. The CDR3 spells CASSPMNSNEQFF. The CDR3 nucleotides are TGTGCCAGCAGCCCAATGAATTCCAATGAGCAGTTCTTC. The chain joins TRBV3-1 to TRBJ2-1; D gene ambiguous. V lost 4 bases to trimming and J lost 6 bases, with 10 bases between them. The CDR3 loop spans 13 amino acids. Germline V gene sequence: CDR1 LGHDT, CDR2 YNNKEL (reference sequence).